This T cell receptor beta chain came from a study of blood T cell repertoires in COVID-19. Study overall: Researchers got acute and convalescent COVID-19 samples from the United States, Italy and Spain.

The V gene's germline CDR1 is SGDLS and CDR2 YYNGEE. V was trimmed by 0 bases and J by 5 bases, leaving 11 bases between them. This CDR3 spans 14 amino acids. This study enrolled people aged roughly 18 to 89 from approximately 24 US geographic areas. People in the exposed group encountered a COVID-19 case within 2 weeks before entering the study. Some clones are missing from TCRdb's copy, which holds only in-frame ones; the method was immunoSEQ multiplex PCR. The repertoire holds approximately 260,000 clones, with approximately 84% as singletons. In this sample, this clone turned up many times. The identical CDR3 is also encoded by other nucleotide sequences in the sample.

Sequencing input: PBMCs or T cells enriched from blood (not recorded which). The sequence was collected from a woman aged 45-59 years who had been exposed to COVID-19. V gene TRBV9 combines with J gene TRBJ1-1, with D possibly being TRBD1 (5 bases). The CDR3 here is CASSVVGGETEAFF. Here the CDR3 DNA reads TGTGCCAGCAGCGTAGTGGGAGGGGAAACTGAAGCTTTCTTT. The complete variable domain, with remaining parts taken from reference TRBV9 and TRBJ1-1, reads DSGVTQTPKHLITATGQRVTLRCSPRSGDLSVYWYQQSLDQGLQFLIQYYNGEERAKGNILERFSAQQFPDLHSELNLSSLELGDSALYFCASSVVGGETEAFFGQGTRLTVV.